This is a list of T cell receptor beta chains from one sample in a study of beta chain features in type 1 diabetes. Data came from immunoSEQ multiplex PCR; TCRdb stores just in-frame clones and leaves some out. The table lists around 300,000 clones, about 14% of them singletons, with about 6.6% in the top ten. Sequenced input: central memory CD4+ T cells from blood. The receptor source for this set is a man aged 25 to 40 in good health. Each CDR3 is given with its conserved first and last residue. Only some rows state a clone size, as once, few, many or a class for expanded clones.

>TRBV6-5|-
CASTRDSLPGNTIYF
>TRBV30|many
CAWSEDRARPQHF
>TRBV6-1|few
CASRTGEGNTIYF
>TRBV7-9|few
CATRTGTSVTGELFF
>TRBV27|-
CASSQDRGTEAFF
>TRBV10-3|-
CAISRPGTSGNEQFF
>TRBV7-2|-
CASSLASGGIGTQYF
>TRBV28|many
CASSTGSRNEQFF
>TRBV18|-
CASSPFATYNEQFF
>TRBV10-3|-
CATAAGTSGLQETQYF
>TRBV5-5|-
CASSLRSGELFF
>TRBV25-1|-
CASSEQDYGYTF
>TRBV9|-
CASSVAQISEQYF
>TRBV11-2|-
CASSIGQGGYTF
>TRBV6-6|few
CASRRTGMVTEAFF
>TRBV7-2|few
CASSKWVAEQFF
>TRBV5-4|few
CASSLYGQPRTGELFF
>TRBV7-9|few
CASSFLTGQSTDTQYF
>TRBV29-1|-
CSVGDRDYTF